Reported below is one TCR beta chain. For recovered donors of Cohort 3, there were two negative PCRs, clearance, or symptom resolution. This sample was included in a study of blood T cell repertoires in COVID-19. For the study at large: Nucleic acid was either cDNA or gDNA, and it came from T cells, B-cell-depleted T cells, or PBMCs.

The authors' processing: The assay estimated nucleated cells by amplifying reference gene primers. Profiling relied on immunoSEQ multiplex PCR, and the TCRdb table lists in-frame clones only, not all of them. That table furnishes V, J and clone size, whereas the DNA furnished D and trimming. The table includes around 450,000 clones, less than 95% detected once. The CDR3 spans 16 residues. The germline CDR1 and CDR2 sequences are LGHDT and YNNKEL (reference sequence). Trimming at V came to 0 bases and at J to 2 bases, leaving 7 bases not matched to a gene. This receptor was obtained from a man aged 18 to 30 who had recovered from COVID-19. J is TRBJ2-7 and V is TRBV3-1 (or the pseudogene TRBV3-2); 7 nucleotides agree with TRBD1. Sequencing was carried out using PBMCs or T cells enriched from blood (not recorded which). CDR3 bases: TGTGCCAGCAGCCAAGATCATCAAGGGGGCCCCTACGAGCAGTACTTC. Protein: CASSQDHQGGPYEQYF.